This T cell receptor (beta chain) originates from a study of metastatic and nonmetastatic thyroid tumors. This clone was seen many times. Other DNA sequences from this sample encode an identical CDR3 as well. TCRdb reanalyzed the PCR reads with MiXCR. The table shows about 92,000 clones, with just under 15% occurring only once. This CDR3 region has 15 residues. The V gene's germline CDR1 is LGHDT and CDR2 YNNKEL (reference sequence). V lost 1 base to trimming and J lost 7 bases, with 15 bases between them. All patients were untreated before thyroid surgery. This sequence joins TRBV3-1 and TRBJ2-3; perhaps TRBD2 as D (6 bases). This sequence originates from a female donor with papillary thyroid cancer or a benign thyroid nodule (not recorded which). Some clones in this sample may be carry-over from other donors' samples. Sequencing input: blood. CDR3 in amino acids: CASSQASGEIYTQYF. The CDR3 DNA sequence: TGTGCCAGCAGCCAAGCCTCGGGGGAGATATATACGCAGTATTTT.